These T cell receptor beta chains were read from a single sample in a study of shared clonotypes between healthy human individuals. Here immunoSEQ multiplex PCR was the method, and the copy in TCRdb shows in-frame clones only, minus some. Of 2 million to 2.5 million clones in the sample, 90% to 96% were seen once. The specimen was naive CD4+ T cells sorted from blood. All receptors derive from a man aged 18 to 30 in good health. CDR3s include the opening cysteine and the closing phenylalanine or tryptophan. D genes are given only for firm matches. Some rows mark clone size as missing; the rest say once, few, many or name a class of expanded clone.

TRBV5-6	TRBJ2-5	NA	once	TGTGCCAGCAGCTTGGGTGGAGGAGAGACCCAGTACTTC	CASSLGGGETQYF
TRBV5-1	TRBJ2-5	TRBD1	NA	TGCGCCAGCAGCTCGGTACAGGGGCCCGAGACCCAGTACTTC	CASSSVQGPETQYF
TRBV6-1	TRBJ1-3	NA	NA	TGTGCCAGCAGTGAAACTGGAGGGGTAGGAAACACCATATATTTT	CASSETGGVGNTIYF
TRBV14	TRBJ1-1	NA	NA	TGTGCCAGCAGGGGACTGAACACTGAAGCTTTCTTT	CASRGLNTEAFF
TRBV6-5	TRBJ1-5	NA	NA	TGTGCCAGCAGTTCCCGTCTCAATCAGCCCCAGCATTTT	CASSSRLNQPQHF
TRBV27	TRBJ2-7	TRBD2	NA	TGTGCCAGCAGTTTAGGGACTAGCGGAGTTTACGAGCAGTACTTC	CASSLGTSGVYEQYF
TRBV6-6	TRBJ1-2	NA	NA	TGTGCCAGCAGTTACTGGCAGGCCAACTATGGCTACACCTTC	CASSYWQANYGYTF
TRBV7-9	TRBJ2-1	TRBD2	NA	TGTGCCAGCAGCGCTAGGGGACTAGCGGACAATGAGCAGTTCTTC	CASSARGLADNEQFF
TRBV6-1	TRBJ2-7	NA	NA	TGTGCCAGCAGGAGAACTAACAGTGAAGCCTACGAGCAGTACTTC	CASRRTNSEAYEQYF
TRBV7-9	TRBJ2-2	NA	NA	TGTGCCAGCAGCGGGGCAACGGGGCTCCTCGGGGAGCTGTTTTTT	CASSGATGLLGELFF
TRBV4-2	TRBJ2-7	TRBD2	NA	TGTGCCAGCAGCCAAGAAACCGGGTCGAGCGGGGGCTTAGCCTACGAGCAGTACTTC	CASSQETGSSGGLAYEQYF
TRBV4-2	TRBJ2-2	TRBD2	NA	TGTGCCAGCAGCCAAGACCCAACTAGCGGGGGATACACCGGGGAGCTGTTTTTT	CASSQDPTSGGYTGELFF
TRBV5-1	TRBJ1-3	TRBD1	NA	TGCGCCAGCAGCCGCGGACAGGATGGAAACACCATATATTTT	CASSRGQDGNTIYF
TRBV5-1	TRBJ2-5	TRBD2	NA	TGCGCCAGCAGCTTGCCTAGCGGGTGGGAGACCCAGTACTTC	CASSLPSGWETQYF
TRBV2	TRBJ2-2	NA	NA	TGTGCCAGCAGTGCACAGGGACGTGACACCGGGGAGCTGTTTTTT	CASSAQGRDTGELFF
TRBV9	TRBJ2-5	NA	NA	TGTGCCAGCAGCGTAGCGACTGGGGGCCGGGAGACCCAGTACTTC	CASSVATGGRETQYF
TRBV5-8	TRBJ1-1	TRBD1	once	TGTGCCAGCAGCTTAATTGGTCCAATGGACAGGGCTCATGAAGCTTTCTTT	CASSLIGPMDRAHEAFF
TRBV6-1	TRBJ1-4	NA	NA	TGTGCCAGCAGTAGAGGGGTGTCGACTAATGAAAAACTGTTTTTT	CASSRGVSTNEKLFF
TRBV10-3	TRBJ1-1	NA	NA	TGTGCCATCAGTGAAAGAGCCGGTAGTAACACTGAAGCTTTCTTT	CAISERAGSNTEAFF
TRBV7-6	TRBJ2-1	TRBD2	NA	TGTGCCAGCAGCCCCGGAGTAGCGGGGAACAATGAGCAGTTCTTC	CASSPGVAGNNEQFF
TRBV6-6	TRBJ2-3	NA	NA	TGTGCCACGAGGGGGGTCCCCACAGATACGCAGTATTTT	CATRGVPTDTQYF
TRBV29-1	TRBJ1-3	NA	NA	TGCAGCGTTGCCGGGACCGGCTCTGGAAACACCATATATTTT	CSVAGTGSGNTIYF
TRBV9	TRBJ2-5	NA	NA	TGTGCCAGCAGCGTAGGTGCAGGGGTGGGAGAGACCCAGTACTTC	CASSVGAGVGETQYF
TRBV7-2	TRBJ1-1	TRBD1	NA	TGTGCCAGCAGCTTAGGTTACGGACAGGGTGGGGACGCTGAAGCTTTCTTT	CASSLGYGQGGDAEAFF
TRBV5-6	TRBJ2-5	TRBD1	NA	TGTGCCAGCAGCAGGGACAGGGGTTACGAGACCCAGTACTTC	CASSRDRGYETQYF
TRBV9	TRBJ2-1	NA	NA	TGTGCCAGCAGCGTAGTAGGGGGAGTGGGGTCCTACAATGAGCAGTTCTTC	CASSVVGGVGSYNEQFF
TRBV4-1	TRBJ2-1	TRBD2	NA	TGCGCCAGCAGCTTCACGGGGGGGAGTAAATACAATGAGCAGTTCTTC	CASSFTGGSKYNEQFF
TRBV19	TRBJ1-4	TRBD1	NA	TGTGCCAGTAGTCCCCGGGACAGGGGGGCTAATGAAAAACTGTTTTTT	CASSPRDRGANEKLFF
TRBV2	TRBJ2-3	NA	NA	TGTGCCAGCAGTGAAGGAGGGAACCCAAGCACAGATACGCAGTATTTT	CASSEGGNPSTDTQYF